This TCR beta chain emerged from a study of blood T cell repertoires in COVID-19 (TCRdb year 2020). With respect to the entire study: Collaborator samples came from the United States, Italy and Spain and covered acute and convalescent phases of COVID-19. The prospective study material was composed of cDNA or gDNA derived from T cells, B-cell-depleted T cells, or PBMCs. Deeply sampled blood TCRbeta repertoires from subjects exposed to, actively infected with, or recovered from COVID-19 were included in the dataset. A freely available public database, intended as a resource for researchers studying the immune response to SARS-CoV-2, is where the repertoires were released. Samples came from the ongoing ImmuneRACE study (first 160 participants) plus 1,254 subjects from 6 global collaborators. The sample metadata nearly always contained a de-identified subject ID, COVID-19 status, age in years and sex. Where available, HLA class I and class II types were obtained from metadata supplied by the sample provider rather than from assay-based typing.

As to this clone: Its antigen is unknown. The sample holds no much larger clone one base away, and base qualities are not on file.

The immunoSEQ Assay, a bias-controlled multiplex PCR, was used to amplify TCRbeta CDR3 regions from genomic DNA. The published analysis was carried out like this. Within the assay, amplification of reference gene primers was used to estimate how many nucleated cells each sample contained. To quantify the absolute abundance of each unique TCRbeta CDR3 rearrangement, sequence reads were collapsed and filtered. Productive Simpson clonality was computed per sample as the square root of Simpson's diversity index over productive rearrangements. TCRdb limited this immuneACCESS table to in-frame rearrangements with V and J called. A share of clones is missing; checked studies link under half to unresolved V genes, and the rest is unexplained. V, J and clone size reflect that table, while D and trimming were determined from the DNA. The sample data list some 150,000 clones, and 86% of these were observed just once. Together, the top ten hold about 3.5% of the sample.

Each collaborating institution followed its own protocols to collect whole blood in K2EDTA tubes. For TCRbeta analysis, collaborators shipped samples as frozen whole blood, isolated PBMCs, or DNA extracted from either of those sample types. There are 18 amino acids in the CDR3, from cysteine to phenylalanine inclusive. This entry keeps only the CDR3 DNA: 54 bases, framed from base 1. From V the trimming removes 0 bases and from J it removes 4 bases, while the gene matches leave 12 bases of the junction unaccounted for. For CDR1 and CDR2, the germline V gene lists LGHNA and YSLEER. Study-wide findings and limitations: Clinical and demographic metadata were provided uncurated, with the amount varying by source and participant.

This TCR derives from a man between 65 and 79 years old with acute or convalescent COVID-19. Rearrangement joined TRBV4-3 to TRBJ2-1; 7 junctional bases match TRBD2. The specimen sequenced was peripheral blood. CDR3 sequence: CASSQELGVGRQYNEQFF. In nucleotide form, the sequence is TGCGCCAGCAGCCAAGAGTTAGGGGTCGGGAGGCAATACAATGAGCAGTTCTTC.